A selection of T cell receptor beta chains follows, all from one sample in a study of CD8 T cells in Susac syndrome. Each CDR3 protein gets one entry after TCRdb re-called the immunoSEQ multiplex PCR reads with MiXCR. The sample lists under 95,000 distinct CDR3 sequences, just under 95% occurring once. Specimen: CD4+ T cells from PBMCs. The source is a human donor with Susac syndrome. Each CDR3 is given with its conserved first and last residue. Each record gives: J gene, V gene, D gene, CDR3 length, clone size, CDR3 protein, CDR3 DNA. The D gene is left open where the match is weak. A clone size is listed for some rows: how often the clone was seen (once, few, many), or a class if it is expanded.

j_gene: TRBJ1-6; v_gene: TRBV20-1; d_gene: .; len: 14; abundance: .; CDR3aa: CSATRTDFNSPLHF; CDR3nt: TGCAGTGCTACTCGGACAGACTTTAATTCACCCCTCCACTTT
j_gene: TRBJ1-1; v_gene: TRBV3-1; d_gene: .; len: 15; abundance: .; CDR3aa: CASSVFRSRDTEAFF; CDR3nt: TGTGCCAGCAGTGTATTCAGGAGTCGTGACACTGAAGCTTTCTTT
j_gene: TRBJ2-3; v_gene: TRBV11-2; d_gene: .; len: 15; abundance: .; CDR3aa: CASSTGRGGTDTQYF; CDR3nt: TGTGCCAGCAGCACAGGTAGAGGGGGCACAGATACGCAGTATTTT
j_gene: TRBJ2-7; v_gene: TRBV14; d_gene: TRBD2; len: 14; abundance: .; CDR3aa: CASSLTGRSYEQYF; CDR3nt: TGTGCCAGCAGCCTCACCGGGAGGTCCTACGAGCAGTACTTC
j_gene: TRBJ1-4; v_gene: TRBV7-8; d_gene: TRBD1; len: 16; abundance: .; CDR3aa: CASSDRRDRGYEKLFF; CDR3nt: TGTGCCAGCAGCGATCGCCGGGACAGGGGATATGAAAAACTGTTTTTT
j_gene: TRBJ2-5; v_gene: TRBV5-1; d_gene: .; len: 15; abundance: few; CDR3aa: CASSEGGGYQETQYF; CDR3nt: TGCGCCAGCAGCGAGGGCGGGGGCTACCAAGAGACCCAGTACTTC
j_gene: TRBJ1-2; v_gene: TRBV2; d_gene: TRBD1; len: 18; abundance: .; CDR3aa: CASSETGTGPGGGGGYTF; CDR3nt: TGTGCCAGCAGTGAAACGGGGACAGGGCCTGGCGGGGGTGGTGGCTACACCTTC
j_gene: TRBJ2-7; v_gene: TRBV20-1; d_gene: TRBD2; len: 16; abundance: once; CDR3aa: CSARGRRSGGAYEQYF; CDR3nt: TGCAGTGCTAGAGGGCGTCGGAGCGGGGGGGCCTACGAGCAGTACTTC
j_gene: TRBJ2-5; v_gene: TRBV6-2/TRBV6-3; d_gene: TRBD2; len: 14; abundance: .; CDR3aa: CASRPPDGRKTQYF; CDR3nt: TGTGCCAGCAGGCCTCCCGACGGGAGGAAGACCCAGTACTTC
j_gene: TRBJ2-4; v_gene: TRBV7-9; d_gene: .; len: 16; abundance: .; CDR3aa: CASSLALGVAKNIQYF; CDR3nt: TGTGCCAGCAGCTTAGCTCTAGGGGTAGCCAAAAACATTCAGTACTTC
j_gene: TRBJ1-5; v_gene: TRBV15; d_gene: .; len: 13; abundance: .; CDR3aa: CATSRKGNQPQHF; CDR3nt: TGTGCCACCAGCAGGAAGGGGAATCAGCCCCAGCATTTT
j_gene: TRBJ2-1; v_gene: TRBV2; d_gene: .; len: 15; abundance: .; CDR3aa: CASSEARGGYNEQFF; CDR3nt: TGTGCCAGCAGTGAAGCCAGGGGTGGCTACAATGAGCAGTTCTTC
j_gene: TRBJ1-5; v_gene: TRBV29-1; d_gene: TRBD1; len: 14; abundance: .; CDR3aa: CSVSDRASNQPQHF; CDR3nt: TGCAGCGTATCCGACAGGGCGAGCAATCAGCCCCAGCATTTT
j_gene: TRBJ2-1; v_gene: TRBV12-3/TRBV12-4; d_gene: .; len: 13; abundance: .; CDR3aa: CASTGREYNEQFF; CDR3nt: TGTGCCAGCACGGGACGGGAGTACAATGAGCAGTTCTTC
j_gene: TRBJ2-3; v_gene: TRBV7-3; d_gene: .; len: 14; abundance: .; CDR3aa: CASSPVGAEDTQYF; CDR3nt: TGTGCCAGCAGCCCCGTAGGGGCGGAGGATACGCAGTATTTT
j_gene: TRBJ2-3; v_gene: TRBV4-1; d_gene: TRBD2; len: 14; abundance: .; CDR3aa: CASRPSGEGDTQYF; CDR3nt: TGCGCCAGCAGACCTAGCGGGGAGGGAGATACGCAGTATTTT
j_gene: TRBJ1-1; v_gene: TRBV5-1; d_gene: TRBD1; len: 13; abundance: .; CDR3aa: CASSTDRGTEAFF; CDR3nt: TGCGCCAGCAGCACCGACAGGGGCACTGAAGCTTTCTTT
j_gene: TRBJ1-5; v_gene: TRBV9; d_gene: .; len: 13; abundance: .; CDR3aa: CASGRGHNQPQHF; CDR3nt: TGTGCCAGCGGCAGGGGACACAATCAGCCCCAGCATTTT
j_gene: TRBJ1-2; v_gene: TRBV6-5; d_gene: .; len: 13; abundance: .; CDR3aa: CASSRTENYGYTF; CDR3nt: TGTGCCAGCAGCCGGACGGAGAACTATGGCTACACCTTC
j_gene: TRBJ2-2; v_gene: TRBV9; d_gene: .; len: 12; abundance: .; CDR3aa: CASCPNTGELFF; CDR3nt: TGTGCCAGCTGTCCGAACACCGGGGAGCTGTTTTTT
j_gene: TRBJ2-7; v_gene: TRBV29-1; d_gene: TRBD1; len: 13; abundance: once; CDR3aa: CSVKGAGIYEQYF; CDR3nt: TGCAGTGTTAAGGGGGCAGGGATTTACGAGCAGTACTTC
j_gene: TRBJ2-5; v_gene: TRBV2; d_gene: TRBD2; len: 15; abundance: .; CDR3aa: CASSSDGGASETQYF; CDR3nt: TGTGCCAGCAGTTCCGACGGGGGGGCATCAGAGACCCAGTACTTC
j_gene: TRBJ1-4; v_gene: TRBV5-4; d_gene: .; len: 14; abundance: .; CDR3aa: CASSLEVGNEKLFF; CDR3nt: TGTGCCAGCAGCTTAGAGGTCGGGAATGAAAAACTGTTTTTT
j_gene: TRBJ1-2; v_gene: TRBV27; d_gene: .; len: 14; abundance: .; CDR3aa: CASRRGVLGYGYTF; CDR3nt: TGTGCCAGCAGACGAGGGGTGTTGGGCTATGGCTACACCTTC
j_gene: TRBJ2-3; v_gene: TRBV19; d_gene: .; len: 13; abundance: .; CDR3aa: CASSLGLQDTQYF; CDR3nt: TGTGCCAGTAGTTTGGGGCTACAGGATACGCAGTATTTT
j_gene: TRBJ2-3; v_gene: TRBV4-3; d_gene: .; len: 15; abundance: .; CDR3aa: CASSLGGRDTDTQYF; CDR3nt: TGCGCCAGCAGCCTTGGGGGCCGGGACACAGATACGCAGTATTTT
j_gene: TRBJ2-5; v_gene: TRBV5-1; d_gene: .; len: 13; abundance: .; CDR3aa: CASTRAGQETQYF; CDR3nt: TGCGCCAGCACCCGAGCGGGCCAAGAGACCCAGTACTTC
j_gene: TRBJ2-3; v_gene: TRBV5-6; d_gene: TRBD2; len: 15; abundance: once; CDR3aa: CASSTLGGNTDTQYF; CDR3nt: TGTGCCAGCAGCACTTTGGGGGGGAACACAGATACGCAGTATTTT
j_gene: TRBJ2-5; v_gene: TRBV30; d_gene: TRBD1; len: 13; abundance: .; CDR3aa: CAWGTGAQETQYF; CDR3nt: TGTGCCTGGGGGACAGGGGCGCAAGAGACCCAGTACTTC
j_gene: TRBJ2-5; v_gene: TRBV20-1; d_gene: .; len: 12; abundance: .; CDR3aa: CSAPQGSETQYF; CDR3nt: TGCAGTGCCCCCCAAGGCTCAGAGACCCAGTACTTC
j_gene: TRBJ1-4; v_gene: TRBV18; d_gene: TRBD1; len: 17; abundance: .; CDR3aa: CASSPPGTGSPYEKLFF; CDR3nt: TGTGCCAGCTCACCACCAGGGACAGGGAGTCCCTATGAAAAACTGTTTTTT
j_gene: TRBJ2-1; v_gene: TRBV12-2; d_gene: .; len: 12; abundance: .; CDR3aa: CASRLVRHEQFF; CDR3nt: TGTGCAAGTCGCTTAGTTAGGCACGAGCAGTTCTTC
j_gene: TRBJ1-5; v_gene: TRBV12-3/TRBV12-4; d_gene: .; len: 13; abundance: .; CDR3aa: CASSSRTNDPQHF; CDR3nt: TGTGCCAGCAGTTCTCGCACCAACGACCCCCAGCATTTT
j_gene: TRBJ1-6; v_gene: TRBV30; d_gene: .; len: 13; abundance: .; CDR3aa: CAWKSSYNSPLHF; CDR3nt: TGTGCCTGGAAGAGCTCCTATAATTCACCCCTCCACTTT
j_gene: TRBJ2-7; v_gene: TRBV23-1; d_gene: .; len: 16; abundance: .; CDR3aa: CAPRDQRSLNGYEQYF; CDR3nt: TGCGCCCCCAGGGACCAACGGAGTTTAAACGGGTACGAGCAGTACTTC
j_gene: TRBJ1-3; v_gene: TRBV20-1; d_gene: TRBD1; len: 12; abundance: .; CDR3aa: CSVMGQGNTIYF; CDR3nt: TGCAGTGTTATGGGACAGGGAAACACCATATATTTT
j_gene: TRBJ2-3; v_gene: TRBV29-1; d_gene: .; len: 14; abundance: .; CDR3aa: CSGGVAGETDTQYF; CDR3nt: TGCAGCGGTGGTGTTGCGGGCGAAACAGATACGCAGTATTTT
j_gene: TRBJ2-1; v_gene: TRBV7-6; d_gene: TRBD1; len: 12; abundance: once; CDR3aa: CASSSTGYEQFF; CDR3nt: TGTGCCAGCAGCTCGACAGGGTATGAGCAGTTCTTC
j_gene: TRBJ1-1; v_gene: TRBV5-1; d_gene: TRBD1; len: 16; abundance: .; CDR3aa: CASSFEPLGQGAEAFF; CDR3nt: TGCGCCAGCAGCTTTGAGCCCCTCGGACAGGGGGCCGAAGCTTTCTTT
j_gene: TRBJ2-3; v_gene: TRBV20-1; d_gene: .; len: 14; abundance: .; CDR3aa: CSARGHFSTDTQYF; CDR3nt: TGCAGTGCTAGAGGACACTTTAGCACAGATACGCAGTATTTT